This entry lists 5 T cell receptor beta chains sequenced from one sample in a study of blood T cell repertoires in COVID-19. Profiling relied on immunoSEQ multiplex PCR, and the TCRdb table lists in-frame clones only, not all of them. The top ten hold more than 6.5% of the sample, which has about 240,000 clones, about 88% seen once. Material: peripheral blood. Every receptor here comes from a woman aged 70-85 years with active or convalescent COVID-19.

The rearrangement links TRBV5-8 to TRBJ1-2; 9 bases agree with TRBD1. J was trimmed by 2 bases and V by 10 bases; bases with no gene match: 6. The germline V gene encodes CDR1 SGHTS and CDR2 YDEGEE. The CDR3 length is 13 residues. CDR3 amino acids: CASQGQGNYGYTF. The CDR3 bases are TGTGCCTCCCAGGGACAGGGAAACTATGGCTACACCTTC.

The CDR3: CASSLGLKSYEQYF. For the CDR3, the DNA is TGTGCCAGCAGTCTCGGTCTCAAGTCCTACGAGCAGTACTTC. The chain joins TRBV25-1 to TRBJ2-7; D is uncertain. CDR1 is MGHDK and CDR2 is SYGVNS in the germline V gene. The CDR3 extends over 14 amino acids. Trimming left V 5 bases short and J 1 base short, with 12 bases between.

The CDR3 coding sequence is TGTGCCAGCAGTTCTACAGCGGTCGTCTACACCTTC. Its protein product is CASSSTAVVYTF. The chain combines TRBV6-2 or TRBV6-3 with TRBJ1-2; D gene ambiguous. Per the germline V gene, CDR1 is MNHEY and CDR2 is SVGEGT. V was pared by 4 bases and J by 10 bases, with 13 bases between. This CDR3 is 12 amino acids long.

This sequence joins TRBV4-3 and TRBJ2-3; 9 nucleotides agree with TRBD2. CDR1 is LGHNA, CDR2 YSLEER, per germline. V shed 4 bases, J shed 2 bases, and the junction held 4 bases outside the gene matches. CDR3 length equals 15 residues. CDR3 nucleotide sequence: TGCGCCAGCAGCCGCAGCGGGGGGAACACAGATACGCAGTATTTT. Protein: CASSRSGGNTDTQYF.

This sequence joins TRBV3-1 (or the pseudogene TRBV3-2) and TRBJ2-6; TRBD1 agrees at 8 bases. Germline trimming cut 4 bases from V and 0 bases from J; bases unmatched to any gene: 2. Germline V gene data show CDR1 as LGHDT and CDR2 as YNNKEL (reference sequence). The CDR3 totals 16 residues. The CDR3 coding sequence is TGTGCCAGCAGCCGGACAGGGCCCTCTGGGGCCAACGTCCTGACTTTC. Encoded protein: CASSRTGPSGANVLTF.